The 16 T cell receptor beta chains below were found in one sample sequenced in a study of blood T cell repertoires in COVID-19. Clones were read by immunoSEQ multiplex PCR, and TCRdb kept only the in-frame ones, dropping some. The repertoire includes 40,000 to 65,000 clones, approximately 82% of them detected once, and 14% sits in the top ten. Sample: peripheral blood. The origin of the receptors is a human donor in a cohort sampled during active COVID-19.

This clone was counted between two and nine times. The chain has TRBV10-1 and TRBJ2-5, with D possibly TRBD2 on 5 matching bases. Between the trimmed V and J ends, which lost 2 bases and 2 bases, there was a span of 15 bases. The CDR3 consists of 16 residues. Per the germline V gene, CDR1 is WNHNN and CDR2 is SYGVQD (reference sequence). This CDR3 reads CASSEGRVFGQETQYF. The CDR3 DNA sequence: TGCGCCAGCAGTGAGGGGAGAGTTTTCGGGCAAGAGACCCAGTACTTC.

This chain joins TRBV30 and TRBJ2-3; D might be TRBD2 (7 bases). The CDR3 sequence is 13 residues long. Trimming removed 0 bases from V and 6 bases from J, with 10 bases in between. The V gene's germline CDR1 is GTSNPN and CDR2 SVGIG (reference sequence). CDR3 DNA: TGTGCCTGGAGTGTACGGGGGGCCGATACGCAGTATTTT. This encodes CAWSVRGADTQYF.

By sample fraction, this clone is medium-sized. The genes are TRBV28 and TRBJ1-1; D gene unclear. CDR3 length: 13 residues. The germline V and J ends were trimmed by 6 bases and 1 base, with 9 bases remaining between them. Looked up from germline, CDR1 is MDHEN and CDR2 is SYDVKM. CDR3 loop: CASSPDSNTEAFF. In DNA form, the CDR3 reads TGTGCCAGCAGCCCAGATTCGAACACTGAAGCTTTCTTT.

This chain joins TRBV7-2 and TRBJ2-2, with 8 bases lining up with TRBD1. The junction had 6 bases not matched to a gene; V was cut back by 5 bases and J by 4 bases. The CDR3 consists of 15 residues. CDR1 and CDR2 (germline): SGHTA, FQGNSA. CDR3 loop: CASSAQGARTGELFF. CDR3 sequence (DNA): TGTGCCAGCAGCGCCCAGGGGGCCCGCACCGGGGAGCTGTTTTTT.

The genes are TRBV30 and TRBJ1-6; 7 bases are shared with TRBD1. V was clipped by 4 bases and J by 5 bases; unmatched bases: 5. The CDR3 spans 14 residues. Per germline, CDR1 GTSNPN and CDR2 SVGIG (reference sequence). Here the CDR3 DNA reads TGTGCCTGGACTCCCGACAGGGATAATTCACCCCTCCACTTT. Its protein product is CAWTPDRDNSPLHF.

This chain uses TRBV12-3 or TRBV12-4 with TRBJ2-7; perhaps TRBD1 as D (5 bases). The CDR3 has 13 residues. The V gene lost 5 bases and the J gene lost 5 bases, with 13 bases spanning the gap. For the CDR3, the DNA is TGTGCCAGCAGTCTGACAGAAGGGGACGAGCAGTACTTC. This encodes CASSLTEGDEQYF.

The V gene is TRBV3-1 (or the pseudogene TRBV3-2), the J gene TRBJ2-5; no definite D call. V was trimmed by 5 bases and J by 5 bases, leaving 30 bases between them. The CDR3 length is 19 residues. The germline gives CDR1 LGHDT, CDR2 YNNKEL (reference sequence). The CDR3 loop reads CASSDPLFAGGIGWETQYF. For the CDR3, the DNA is TGTGCCAGCAGCGATCCGCTGTTCGCCGGCGGCATTGGGTGGGAGACCCAGTACTTC.

This chain connects TRBV21-1 to TRBJ1-1; TRBD1, the table's D call, was not compared with the DNA. TRBV21-1 corresponds to a pseudogene. This CDR3 comprises 15 residues. The CDR3 DNA reads as TGTGCCAGCAGCAAAGAACAGGGGTATGACACTGAAGCTTTCTTT. Its protein is CASSKEQGYDTEAFF.

The rearrangement links TRBV9 to TRBJ1-2, with TRBD1 matching 7 bases. Germline V gene data show CDR1 as SGDLS and CDR2 as YYNGEE. The junction had 1 base not matched to a gene; V was cut back by 8 bases and J by 0 bases. The CDR3 is 12 amino acids. The CDR3 is CASDRANYGYTF. Written as DNA, the CDR3 is TGTGCCAGTGACAGGGCTAACTATGGCTACACCTTC.

This chain uses TRBV2 with TRBJ2-7; D perhaps matches TRBD1 (5 bases). V gave up 0 bases and J gave up 2 bases, with 17 bases separating them. The CDR3 contains 17 residues. Germline V gene lookup returns CDR1 SNHLY and CDR2 FYNNEI. The CDR3 region is CASSEARDRQPTYEQYF. The CDR3 nucleotides are TGTGCCAGCAGTGAAGCGAGAGACCGACAGCCAACCTACGAGCAGTACTTC.

The CDR3 DNA reads TGTGCCAGCAGTTACTCGAGGGGGGGGAACACTGAAGCTTTCTTT. This sequence encodes CASSYSRGGNTEAFF. This chain connects TRBV6-5 to TRBJ1-1; weak D call: TRBD1 (6 bases). CDR3 length equals 15 residues. The V and J ends lost 0 bases and 1 base respectively, with 9 bases between them. CDR1 is MNHEY, CDR2 SVGAGI, per germline.

This clone has just one count. The rearrangement links TRBV6-6 to TRBJ2-7; 10 bases map to TRBD1. Germline V gene lookup returns CDR1 MNHNY and CDR2 SVGAGI (reference sequence). The CDR3 has 14 amino acids. V trimming: 5 bases; J trimming: 4 bases; junction bases outside the gene matches: 5. The CDR3 DNA follows: TGTGCCAGCAGTATGCCGGGACAGGGGTACGAGCAGTACTTC. This gives the protein CASSMPGQGYEQYF.

The chain employs TRBV27 and TRBJ2-1; 11 bases line up with TRBD1. In germline, CDR1 is MNHEY, CDR2 SMNVEV (reference sequence). Germline trimming cut 3 bases from V and 2 bases from J; bases unmatched to any gene: 24. The CDR3 totals 23 residues. CDR3 amino acids: CASSLKGGPGQGDRAGAYNEQFF. The CDR3 nucleotides are TGTGCCAGCAGTTTGAAGGGTGGACCGGGACAGGGGGACAGAGCGGGGGCCTACAATGAGCAGTTCTTC.

The CDR3 nucleotides are TGTGCCAGCAGCTTAATGGGCAAGAACACCGGGGAGCTGTTTTTT. Translating gives CASSLMGKNTGELFF. V usage is TRBV7-3 and J usage is TRBJ2-2, with D uncertain. Germline loops: CDR1 SGHTA, CDR2 FQGTGA. The ends were cut back, 1 base at V and 1 base at J, with 7 bases in the middle. CDR3 length equals 15 residues.

This clone was counted only a few times. The rearrangement links TRBV28 to TRBJ1-1; D is uncertain. The V end was cut by 4 bases, the J end by 11 bases, with 14 bases between. CDR3 length: 12 residues. Germline V CDR1 and CDR2: MDHEN, SYDVKM. CDR3 amino acids: CASSSGLLEAFF. In DNA, the CDR3 is TGTGCCAGCAGTTCTGGTCTTTTAGAGGCTTTCTTT.

The V and J genes are TRBV19 and TRBJ1-1, with D perhaps matching TRBD1 (6 bases). V lost 6 bases, J lost 5 bases, and 19 bases lay in between. CDR1 is LNHDA and CDR2 is SQIVND in the germline V gene (reference sequence). The CDR3 runs 15 residues. CDR3 sequence reads: CASREQGWASTEAFF. DNA for the CDR3: TGTGCCAGTAGGGAACAGGGCTGGGCGAGTACTGAAGCTTTCTTT.